This TCR beta chain was identified during a study of T cell repertoires in cytomegalovirus infection. Comment on this clonotype: Its antigen is not identified.

TCRdb analysed the reads with MiXCR anew, one entry per CDR3 protein. The table includes some 920,000 distinct CDR3 sequences, under 40% detected once. Trimming stripped 5 bases from V and 7 bases from J, with 15 bases between. Germline assignment: CDR1 MNHNY and CDR2 SVGAGI (reference sequence). CDR3 length equals 14 residues. The TCR sequence derives from a human donor in good health (CMV status not recorded). Some clones in this sample may be carry-over from other donors' samples. The chain has TRBV6-6 and TRBJ2-1; D is perhaps TRBD1 or TRBD2 (6 bases each). The source was cultured CD8+ T cells from PBMCs, collected from culture after CMV antigen stimulation. The CDR3 region has the DNA TGTGCCAGCAGTGAATCGGTAGGGGGGAATGAGCAGTTCTTC. Amino acids: CASSESVGGNEQFF.